This TCR beta chain was recovered during a study of blood T cell repertoires in COVID-19. The CDR3 runs to 14 residues. V was trimmed by 1 base and J by 5 bases, leaving 11 bases between them. The germline gives CDR1 KGHSY, CDR2 FQNENV. The table lists this clone with a count of one. Sequencing was performed with immunoSEQ multiplex PCR; in TCRdb, only in-frame clones are kept and a portion is missing. The sample includes approximately 110,000 clones, more than 70% of them seen just once. The material sequenced was peripheral blood. The chain combines TRBV16 with TRBJ1-2, with a possible D match to TRBD1 (6 bases). The sequence derives from a woman in her sixties with COVID-19, enrolled during active disease. The CDR3 bases are TGTGCCAGCAGCCAATATCAAGGGGGATATGGCTACACCTTC. Its translation: CASSQYQGGYGYTF.